These 18 T cell receptor beta chains originate from one sample sequenced in a study of blood T cell repertoires in COVID-19 (dated by TCRdb to about 2020). Library preparation used the immunoSEQ multiplex PCR assay. Held by TCRdb, this immuneACCESS table contains in-frame sequences only and omits some clones. Under half of the omission traces to an unresolved V gene where checked; the cause of the rest is unknown. In all, the sample holds about 79,000 clones, and 80% to 90% of those were seen once. The ten largest account for under 6% of the sample. Input material: peripheral blood. The receptors were gathered from a man in his forties or fifties with active COVID-19.

V usage is TRBV9 and J usage is TRBJ2-2; 9 nucleotides match TRBD1. This CDR3 is built from 15 residues. V lost 0 bases and J lost 7; bases outside the gene matches: 4. Germline V lookup: CDR1 SGDLS, CDR2 YYNGEE. CDR3 bases: TGTGCCAGCAGCGTAGGTGGACAGGGGTTCGGGGAGCTGTTTTTT. It specifies CASSVGGQGFGELFF.

CDR3 loop: CASSLGRDYEQYF. Written as DNA, the CDR3 is TGTGCCAGCAGCTTAGGCAGGGACTACGAGCAGTACTTC. J is TRBJ2-7 and V is TRBV7-8, with a weak D call TRBD1 (5 bases). CDR1 is SGHVS, CDR2 FQNEAQ, per germline. The CDR3 consists of 13 residues. V was clipped by 1 base and J by 3 bases, with 7 bases between them.

The chain joins TRBV7-2 to TRBJ2-1; perhaps TRBD2 as D (6 bases). Deletions cut 1 base from V and 5 bases from J, with 12 bases between. This CDR3 spans 15 amino acids. Germline assignment: CDR1 SGHTA and CDR2 FQGNSA. In DNA form, the CDR3 reads TGTGCCAGCAGCTTAGGGCGGGGATGGGACAATGAGCAGTTCTTC. Amino acid sequence: CASSLGRGWDNEQFF. Using reference TRBV7-2 and TRBJ2-1 for the parts outside the CDR3, the full variable domain is GAGVSQSPSNKVTEKGKDVELRCDPISGHTALYWYRQSLGQGLEFLIYFQGNSAPDKSGLPSDRFSAERTGGSVSTLTIQRTQQEDSAVYLCASSLGRGWDNEQFFGPGTRLTVL.

This chain uses TRBV2 with TRBJ1-1, with a possible D match to TRBD1 (5 bases). The CDR3 length is 13 residues. V lost 2 bases to trimming and J lost 3 bases, with 7 bases between them. The germline gives CDR1 SNHLY, CDR2 FYNNEI. DNA of the CDR3: TGTGCCAGCAGTGAATCCAGGGACACTGAAGCTTTCTTT. This encodes CASSESRDTEAFF.

The chain's CDR3 is CASSFDRGSYNEQFF. The CDR3 DNA reads TGTGCCAGCAGCTTTGACAGGGGGTCGTACAATGAGCAGTTCTTC. J is TRBJ2-1 and V is TRBV11-1, with TRBD1 matching 9 bases. Germline V lookup: CDR1 SGHAT, CDR2 FQDESV (reference sequence). The CDR3 loop spans 15 amino acids. Trimming cost V 3 bases and J 4 bases; bases outside gene matches: 4.

The genes are TRBV5-1 and TRBJ2-3; D uncertain. CDR1 and CDR2 (germline): SGHRS, YFSETQ. The CDR3 totals 15 residues. V lost 0 bases, J lost 0 bases, and 8 bases lay in between. CDR3 coding DNA: TGCGCCAGCAGCTTGGCGGGTACTAGCACAGATACGCAGTATTTT. Its protein is CASSLAGTSTDTQYF.

The chain links TRBV4-3 to TRBJ2-5, with TRBD1 as a possible D gene (6 bases). CDR1 and CDR2 (germline): LGHNA, YSLEER. The length of the CDR3 is 15 residues. With 0 bases removed from V and 2 bases from J, the gap between germline ends came to 10 bases. This CDR3 is CASSQDVTGQETQYF. The DNA of the CDR3 is TGCGCCAGCAGCCAAGATGTGACAGGACAAGAGACCCAGTACTTC.

V is TRBV3-1 (or the pseudogene TRBV3-2) and J is TRBJ2-7; 9 bases are shared with TRBD2. Trimming took 4 bases from V and 2 from J; bases not matched to a gene: 6. Germline assignment: CDR1 LGHDT and CDR2 YNNKEL (reference sequence). This CDR3 is built from 15 residues. The DNA for the CDR3 is TGTGCCAGCAGCCGTCTGGGCGGGGGGGCCTACGAGCAGTACTTC. It codes for CASSRLGGGAYEQYF.

This rearrangement joins TRBV4-1 to TRBJ2-2; 9 bases fit TRBD1. V lost 4 bases and J lost 7; bases outside the gene matches: 7. Germline loops: CDR1 MGHRA, CDR2 YSYEKL. This CDR3 contains 15 residues. In DNA, the CDR3 is TGCGCCAGCAGCCGAGAGACAGGGGGTAGCGGGGAGCTGTTTTTT. Its protein is CASSRETGGSGELFF.

The chain uses TRBV3-1 (or the pseudogene TRBV3-2) and TRBJ1-4; a weak D match, TRBD1 (5 bases). Trimming pared 6 bases from V and 4 bases from J, leaving 15 bases between. The germline CDR1 and CDR2 sequences are LGHDT and YNNKEL (reference sequence). The CDR3 extends over 15 amino acids. The CDR3 bases are TGTGCCAGCAGAAACATACAGGAGGGTAATGAAAAACTGTTTTTT. Amino acids: CASRNIQEGNEKLFF.

The chain's CDR3 is CASSLARQGDYGYTF. The CDR3 DNA reads as TGTGCCAGCAGCTTGGCCAGACAGGGCGACTATGGCTACACCTTC. V gene TRBV5-4 combines with J gene TRBJ1-2, with 7 bases aligning to TRBD1. The germline V gene has CDR1 SGHNT and CDR2 YYREEE (reference sequence). CDR3 length: 15 residues. Trimming took 0 bases from V and 3 from J; bases not matched to a gene: 5.

The genes are TRBV27 and TRBJ1-4; 7 bases map to TRBD1. Germline trimming cut 6 bases from V and 4 bases from J; bases unmatched to any gene: 5. CDR3 length: 14 amino acids. Germline V lookup: CDR1 MNHEY, CDR2 SMNVEV (reference sequence). The CDR3 is CASRRTGLNEKLFF. In DNA form, the CDR3 reads TGTGCCAGCAGGCGGACAGGCCTTAATGAAAAACTGTTTTTT.

The CDR3 bases are TGTGCCAGCAGTGCCGGGACAGGGGGCTACAATGAGCAGTTCTTC. Protein sequence: CASSAGTGGYNEQFF. V gene TRBV6-4 combines with J gene TRBJ2-1; 11 nucleotides agree with TRBD1. The CDR3 contains 15 residues. V shed 4 bases and J 3 bases; nucleotides not matched to a gene: 2. Germline values: CDR1 MRHNA, CDR2 SNTAGT.

In this sample, this clone turned up once. The chain has TRBV11-2 and TRBJ1-1, with D hard to call. Germline lookup yields CDR1 SGHAT and CDR2 FQNNGV. Deletions cut 1 base from V and 7 bases from J, with 10 bases between. CDR3 size: 13 residues. The CDR3 spells CASSLGHSLEAFF. As DNA, the CDR3 is TGTGCCAGCAGCTTAGGGCACAGCCTTGAAGCTTTCTTT. The variable domain in full, with the rest retrieved from reference TRBV11-2 and TRBJ1-1, is EAGVAQSPRYKIIEKRQSVAFWCNPISGHATLYWYQQILGQGPKLLIQFQNNGVVDDSQLPKDRFSAERLKGVDSTLKIQPAKLEDSAVYLCASSLGHSLEAFFGQGTRLTVV.

The J gene is TRBJ2-1, the V gene TRBV21-1; the table names TRBD1, a call not compared with the DNA. TRBV21-1 represents a pseudogene. The CDR3 spans 15 residues. The DNA of the CDR3 is TGTGCCAGCAGCAAAGTTGACAGGCGAGTCGGTGAGCAGTTCTTC. Protein: CASSKVDRRVGEQFF.

Only one count was recorded for this clone. This chain joins TRBV11-1 and TRBJ2-2; D is uncertain. The V gene's germline CDR1 is SGHAT and CDR2 FQDESV (reference sequence). This CDR3 region has 12 residues. With 2 bases removed from V and 6 bases from J, the gap between germline ends came to 4 bases. This chain's CDR3 is CASSLLPGELFF. Written as DNA, the CDR3 is TGTGCCAGCAGCTTACTTCCCGGGGAGCTGTTTTTT. Variable domain in full (rest from reference TRBV11-1 and TRBJ2-2): EAEVAQSPRYKITEKSQAVAFWCDPISGHATLYWYRQILGQGPELLVQFQDESVVDDSQLPKDRFSAERLKGVDSTLKIQPAELGDSAMYLCASSLLPGELFFGEGSRLTVL.

The CDR3 spells CASSQGPRLAGINEQFF. In DNA form, the CDR3 reads TGTGCCAGCAGCCAAGGACCCCGGCTAGCGGGAATCAATGAGCAGTTCTTC. The V gene is TRBV3-1 (or the pseudogene TRBV3-2), the J gene TRBJ2-1; 9 nucleotides agree with TRBD2. After removal of 1 base from V and 6 bases from J, the junction contained 10 bases not matched to a gene. Germline V CDR1 and CDR2: LGHDT, YNNKEL (reference sequence). The CDR3 totals 17 residues.

The genes are TRBV6-6 and TRBJ1-1, with 7 positions matching TRBD1. The CDR3 covers 10 residues. The germline V gene has CDR1 MNHNY and CDR2 SVGAGI (reference sequence). V was clipped by 4 bases and J by 10 bases; unmatched bases: 0. The CDR3 is CASSSGGAFF. The CDR3 DNA follows: TGTGCCAGCAGTTCAGGGGGAGCTTTCTTT.